The 5 T cell receptor beta chains in this list originate from one sample, sequenced in a study of control samples from healthy donors and cancer patients. TCRdb's table, derived via immunoSEQ multiplex PCR, lists solely in-frame clones and lacks some. The sample consists of some 160,000 clones, roughly 90% of them appearing once. The specimen was blood. The receptors were gathered from a woman in her 30s in good health.

This chain connects TRBV5-8 to TRBJ1-2; 7 bases line up with TRBD1. The length of the CDR3 is 15 residues. CDR1 is SGHTS and CDR2 is YDEGEE in the germline V gene. Losses at the gene ends were 0 bases for V and 3 bases for J; bases not matched to a gene: 5. For the CDR3, the DNA is TGTGCCAGCAGCTTGGGACAGGGTTTGGACTATGGCTACACCTTC. It is translated as CASSLGQGLDYGYTF.

The V gene is TRBV12-3 or TRBV12-4, the J gene TRBJ1-6; D is perhaps TRBD1 (5 bases). The CDR3 extends over 13 amino acids. Trimming cost V 11 bases and J 14 bases, with 22 bases left between them. CDR3 residues: CAVTGALSQALHF. CDR3 nucleotides: TGTGCCGTTACCGGGGCCCTATCTCAGGCCCTCCACTTT.

V usage is TRBV27 and J usage is TRBJ1-6, with 9 bases aligning to TRBD1. Germline lookup yields CDR1 MNHEY and CDR2 SMNVEV (reference sequence). There are 14 residues in the CDR3. The J segment lost 7 bases and the V segment lost 5 bases, leaving 3 bases of the junction unmatched. The CDR3 nucleotides read TGTGCCAGCAGTCGGACAGGGGCAAATTCACCCCTCCACTTT. This sequence encodes CASSRTGANSPLHF.

The rearrangement uses TRBV2 and TRBJ1-5; weak D call: TRBD1 (5 bases). Germline V gene lookup returns CDR1 SNHLY and CDR2 FYNNEI. V lost 3 bases and J lost 1, with 10 bases in between. The CDR3 is made up of 15 amino acids. In DNA, the CDR3 is TGTGCCAGCAGTGATGACCGACAGAGCAATCAGCCCCAGCATTTT. Amino acids: CASSDDRQSNQPQHF.

This rearrangement joins TRBV29-1 to TRBJ1-3, with a possible D match to TRBD1 (6 bases). Trimming took off 4 bases at V and 0 bases at J, with 13 bases between the two ends. The CDR3 spans 15 residues. CDR1 SQVTM and CDR2 ANQGSEA come from the germline V gene. For the CDR3, the DNA is TGCAGCGTTGCCGGGACATTCCCCTCTGGAAACACCATATATTTT. Translated: CSVAGTFPSGNTIYF.